Below are 16 T cell receptor beta chains sequenced from a single sample in a study of metastatic and nonmetastatic thyroid tumors. With MiXCR, TCRdb reprocessed the PCR reads. The repertoire includes over 13,000 clones, 24% of them detected once, and around 8.1% sits in the top ten. None of the patients had undergone any treatment ahead of thyroid surgery. Sequenced: tumor tissue. The receptors originated from a female donor with papillary thyroid cancer or a benign thyroid nodule (not recorded which). Some clones in this sample may be carry-over from other donors' samples.

On this clone itself: Germline is not matched at one junction end, which may reflect a read error. This chain joins TRBV7-3 and TRBJ2-2; possible D gene TRBD2, 6 bases. The CDR3 is 18 residues long. From germline, CDR1 is SGHTA and CDR2 FQGTGA. CDR3 loop: CASSPNPAGPARTGEPFF. In DNA, the CDR3 is TGTGCCAGCAGCCCCAATCCGGCGGGACCAGCCCGAACCGGGGAGCCGTTTTTT.

Relative to its sample, this clone is medium-sized. The chain is built from TRBV7-8 and TRBJ2-1, with TRBD2 matching 13 bases. CDR3 length: 16 residues. After removal of 4 bases from V and 2 bases from J, the junction contained 2 bases not matched to a gene. Germline CDR1 is SGHVS and CDR2 is FQNEAQ. The CDR3 nucleotides are TGTGCCAGCAGCTCGACTAGCGGGAGGCCCTACAATGAGCAGTTCTTC. The encoded protein is CASSSTSGRPYNEQFF.

This clone appeared many times. The chain joins TRBV5-1 to TRBJ1-4, with TRBD1 as a possible D gene (6 bases). The ends were cut back, 4 bases at V and 7 bases at J, with 11 bases in the middle. Germline V gene lookup returns CDR1 SGHRS and CDR2 YFSETQ. The CDR3 spans 13 residues. Written as DNA, the CDR3 is TGCGCCAGCAGCGTCATACAGGGTGAAAAACTGTTTTTT. Its protein is CASSVIQGEKLFF.

The chain combines TRBV28 with TRBJ2-7, with 9 bases identical to TRBD1. The CDR3 runs 17 residues. Germline CDR1 MDHEN, CDR2 SYDVKM. J gave up 0 bases and V 11 bases, and 17 bases lay outside the gene matches. CDR3 loop: CAPAGDRACRVSYEQYF. For the CDR3, the DNA is TGTGCCCCTGCCGGGGACAGGGCCTGCAGAGTCTCCTACGAGCAGTACTTC.

This chain joins TRBV6-5 and TRBJ2-5, with D perhaps matching TRBD2 (6 bases). V was cut by 2 bases and J by 2 bases, with 6 bases left in between. The CDR3 length is 13 residues. CDR1 is MNHEY, CDR2 SVGAGI, per germline. The CDR3 bases are TGTGCCAGCAGTTACCGGGAGCAAGAGACCCAGTACTTC. This codes for CASSYREQETQYF.

This clone occurred many times. A much larger clone differs from this one at a single base, so this may be a read error. In the same sample, other DNA sequences code for this CDR3. This chain joins TRBV20-1 and TRBJ1-1; tentatively, D is TRBD1 (5 bases). The CDR3 is 15 residues long. From germline, CDR1 is DFQATT and CDR2 SNEGSKA (reference sequence). CDR3 nucleotide sequence: TGCAGTGCTGGGGTTGTAATGGTTATGGACACCGAAGCTTTCTTT. Amino acids: CSAGVVMVMDTEAFF.

This clone has a count of ten or more. The chain combines TRBV27 with TRBJ1-2, with TRBD1 identical over 7 bases. The V and J ends lost 5 bases and 1 base, in that order; junction bases with no gene match: 4. Germline values: CDR1 MNHEY, CDR2 SMNVEV (reference sequence). CDR3 length: 14 amino acids. CDR3 sequence (DNA): TGTGCCAGCAGTCCGGGACAGTTTAACTATGGCTACACCTTC. It specifies CASSPGQFNYGYTF.

In its sample, this clone ranks as large. This rearrangement joins TRBV11-3 to TRBJ2-1; D gene uncertain. The CDR3 has 12 residues. The germline gives CDR1 SGHNT, CDR2 YENEEA. V gave up 6 bases and J gave up 2 bases, with 5 bases separating them. CDR3 sequence reads: CASSNTYNEQFF. In DNA form, the CDR3 reads TGTGCCAGCAGTAACACCTACAATGAGCAGTTCTTC.

This rearrangement joins TRBV6-1 to TRBJ2-7; TRBD1 agrees at 9 bases. The trim removed 5 bases at V and 2 bases at J, leaving 7 bases unmatched. This CDR3 has 15 amino acids. CDR1 is MNHNS, CDR2 SASEGT, per germline. As DNA, the CDR3 is TGTGCCAGCAGTCAAGACAGGGGGAGACCCTACGAGCAGTACTTC. Amino acids: CASSQDRGRPYEQYF.

The table lists this clone with a few counts. This rearrangement joins TRBV6-1 to TRBJ1-5; 9 bases map to TRBD1. Trimming took 10 bases from V and 2 from J; bases not matched to a gene: 3. This CDR3 is 13 amino acids long. Germline V gene lookup returns CDR1 MNHNS and CDR2 SASEGT. CDR3: CATRTGGNQPQHF. DNA of the CDR3: TGTGCCACCAGGACAGGGGGCAATCAGCCCCAGCATTTT.

The chain recombines TRBV11-2 with TRBJ2-1; D is ambiguous. This CDR3 comprises 11 residues. The germline V and J ends were trimmed by 1 base and 14 bases, with 9 bases remaining between them. Germline V gene sequence: CDR1 SGHAT, CDR2 FQNNGV. DNA for the CDR3: TGTGCCAGCAGCTTAGGTAATAGTAAGTTCTTC. It codes for CASSLGNSKFF.

The chain joins TRBV7-2 to TRBJ2-2; TRBD2 is a possible D gene (6 bases). CDR1 SGHTA and CDR2 FQGNSA come from the germline V gene. Between the trimmed V and J ends, which lost 8 bases and 4 bases, there was a span of 11 bases. The CDR3 sequence is 13 residues long. CDR3 residues: CASSGEGTGELFF. In DNA, the CDR3 is TGTGCCAGCTCGGGGGAAGGCACCGGGGAGCTGTTTTTT.

The sample holds many counts of this clone. A much larger clone differs by one base, so this may be a read error. CDR3 DNA sequence: TGTGGGGGGGACAGCACTGTAAACACCATATATTTT. Translation: CGGDSTVNTIYF. The chain joins TRBV24-1 to TRBJ1-3, with 7 bases matching TRBD1. Per germline, CDR1 KGHDR and CDR2 SFDVKD. There are 12 residues in the CDR3.

CDR3 region: CASAAGSPYEQYF. In nucleotides, the CDR3 is TGCGCCAGCGCCGCCGGCAGCCCCTACGAGCAGTACTTC. This sequence joins TRBV4-1 and TRBJ2-7; D is unresolved. Germline V CDR1 and CDR2: MGHRA, YSYEKL. This CDR3 has 13 amino acids. With 8 bases removed from V and 2 bases from J, the gap between germline ends came to 13 bases.

The chain carries TRBV6-1 and TRBJ2-1; 7 bases align to TRBD2. Looked up from germline, CDR1 is MNHNS and CDR2 is SASEGT. This CDR3 is 14 amino acids long. The junction had 5 bases not matched to a gene; V was cut back by 7 bases and J by 2 bases. The CDR3 reads CASTRGETYNEQFF. The CDR3 DNA sequence: TGTGCCAGCACCCGGGGGGAAACCTACAATGAGCAGTTCTTC.

The rearrangement joins TRBV11-2 to TRBJ2-1, with D tentatively TRBD1 or TRBD2 (5 bases each). In germline, CDR1 is SGHAT, CDR2 FQNNGV. CDR3 length: 15 amino acids. Trimming cost V 4 bases and J 0 bases, with 10 bases left between them. CDR3 amino acids: CASSYEGRSYNEQFF. CDR3 sequence (DNA): TGTGCCAGCAGCTACGAGGGGCGCTCCTACAATGAGCAGTTCTTC.